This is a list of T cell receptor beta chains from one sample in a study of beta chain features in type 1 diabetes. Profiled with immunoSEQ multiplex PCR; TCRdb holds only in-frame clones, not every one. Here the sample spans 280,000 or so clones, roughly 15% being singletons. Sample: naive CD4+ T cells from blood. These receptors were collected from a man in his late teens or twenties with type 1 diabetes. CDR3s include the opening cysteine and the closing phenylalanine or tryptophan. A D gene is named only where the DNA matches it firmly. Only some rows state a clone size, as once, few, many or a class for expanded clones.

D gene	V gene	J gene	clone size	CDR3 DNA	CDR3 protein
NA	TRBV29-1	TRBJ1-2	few	TGCAGCGTTGCCCTGGGGGGTGACTATGGCTACACCTTC	CSVALGGDYGYTF
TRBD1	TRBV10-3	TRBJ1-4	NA	TGTGCCCTCCCAGAGGACAGGGATAATGAAAAACTGTTTTTT	CALPEDRDNEKLFF
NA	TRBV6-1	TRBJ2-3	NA	TGTGCCAGCACCCAACCGGTCACAGATACGCAGTATTTT	CASTQPVTDTQYF
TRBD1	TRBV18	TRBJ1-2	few	TGTGCCAGCTCATCCACGACGACAGGGCTGAGAGGCTACACCTTC	CASSSTTTGLRGYTF
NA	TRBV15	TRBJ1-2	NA	TGTGCCACCAGCAGAGATGAAATTGCAGGTGGCTATGGCTACACCTTC	CATSRDEIAGGYGYTF
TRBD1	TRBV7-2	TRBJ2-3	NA	TGTGCCAGCAGCTTGGGACAGGCTGGCACAGATACGCAGTATTTT	CASSLGQAGTDTQYF
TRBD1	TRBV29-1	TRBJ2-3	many	TGCAGCGCGACAGGGGAGGCAGATACGCAGTATTTT	CSATGEADTQYF
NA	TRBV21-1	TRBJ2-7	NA	TGTGCCAGCAGCAAAGCCCGGGACAGGCCCATCGAGCAGTACTTC	CASSKARDRPIEQYF
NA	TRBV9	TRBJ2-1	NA	TGTGCCAGCAGCCGTCTACGGGGGGCACACAATGAGCAGTTCTTC	CASSRLRGAHNEQFF
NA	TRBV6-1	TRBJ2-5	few	TGTGCCAGCAGTGCGGGGGTGACCCAGTACTTC	CASSAGVTQYF
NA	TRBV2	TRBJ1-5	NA	TGTGCCAGCAGTGAATCAGGACAGCCCCAGCATTTT	CASSESGQPQHF
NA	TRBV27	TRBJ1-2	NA	TGTGCCAGCAGTCCAAGGGGCGGGGGCCCGTGGTATGGCTACACCTTC	CASSPRGGGPWYGYTF
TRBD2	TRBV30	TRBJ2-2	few	TGTGCCTGGAAGAGTCTAGCGGTTACCGGGGAGCTGTTTTTT	CAWKSLAVTGELFF
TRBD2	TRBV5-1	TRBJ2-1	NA	TGCGCCAGCAGCAATAGCGGGGGATCCTACAATGAGCAGTTCTTC	CASSNSGGSYNEQFF
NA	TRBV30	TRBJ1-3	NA	TGTGCCTGGGCGGGAGGGGCTGGAAACACCATATATTTT	CAWAGGAGNTIYF
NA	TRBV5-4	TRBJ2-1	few	TGTGCCAGCAGCTTCGGCAATGAGCAGTTCTTC	CASSFGNEQFF
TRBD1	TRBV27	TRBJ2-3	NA	TGTGCCAGCCGGGACAGTAGCACAGATACGCAGTATTTT	CASRDSSTDTQYF
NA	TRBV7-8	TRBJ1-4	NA	TGTGCCAGCAGCCCAGGGACGAGGGGGGAAAAACTGTTTTTT	CASSPGTRGEKLFF
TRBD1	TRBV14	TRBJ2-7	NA	TGTGCCAGCAGCCAAATGGGGACAGGGTTTGCCGAGCAGTACTTC	CASSQMGTGFAEQYF
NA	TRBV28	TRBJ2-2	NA	TGTGCCAGCAGACAGGGGACTGTGAACACCGGGGAGCTGTTTTTT	CASRQGTVNTGELFF
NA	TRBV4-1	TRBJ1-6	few	TGCGCCAGCAGCAATCCAGGGAGGGGAAGTAGGAATTCACCCCTCCACTTT	CASSNPGRGSRNSPLHF
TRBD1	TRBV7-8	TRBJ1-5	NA	TGTGCCAGCAGTACAGGGGGACTCCGGGACATGAGCAATCAGCCCCAGCATTTT	CASSTGGLRDMSNQPQHF
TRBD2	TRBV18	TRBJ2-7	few	TGTGCCAGCTCACGGCCCGGGACTAGCGGGAGGTATGGCGAGCAGTACTTC	CASSRPGTSGRYGEQYF
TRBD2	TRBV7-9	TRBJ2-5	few	TGTGCCAGCAGCTTAAATAGCGGGAGAGAACAGACCCAGTACTTC	CASSLNSGREQTQYF
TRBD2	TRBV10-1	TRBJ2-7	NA	TGCGCCAGCAGTGCTCGCGGACTAGCGGGAGGACCAACCTACGAGCAGTACTTC	CASSARGLAGGPTYEQYF
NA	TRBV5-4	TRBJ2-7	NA	TGTGCCAGCAGCTTGGACGGGAGTGCCTACGAGCAGTACTTC	CASSLDGSAYEQYF
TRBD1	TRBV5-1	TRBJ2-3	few	TGCGCCAGCAAGACAGGGGAAATGTCAGATACGCAGTATTTT	CASKTGEMSDTQYF
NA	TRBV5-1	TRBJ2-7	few	TGCGCCAGCAGCCCCGAAGGCCTAGCGCTGGAGGAGCAGTACTTC	CASSPEGLALEEQYF
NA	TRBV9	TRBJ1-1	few	TGTGCCAGCAGCGTAGCCAAGAACACTGAAGCTTTCTTT	CASSVAKNTEAFF
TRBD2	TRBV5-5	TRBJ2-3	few	TGTGCCAGCAGCTCGGGACTAGCGGGGCCCGATACGCAGTATTTT	CASSSGLAGPDTQYF
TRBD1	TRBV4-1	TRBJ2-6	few	TGCGCCAGCAGCCCACGCGGAGACAGGGCAGCTGGGGCCAACGTCCTGACTTTC	CASSPRGDRAAGANVLTF
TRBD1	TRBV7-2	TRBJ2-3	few	TGTGCCAGCAGCTTAGAGATGGACAGGGGGCTGGAGAAGTATTTT	CASSLEMDRGLEKYF
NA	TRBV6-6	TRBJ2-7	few	TGTGCCAGCAGTTACTCCCTCGGGTCAGCAGGGCACGAGCAGTACTTC	CASSYSLGSAGHEQYF
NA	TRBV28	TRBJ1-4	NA	TGTGCCAGCAGTCTGATCGGAAAACTGTTTTTT	CASSLIGKLFF
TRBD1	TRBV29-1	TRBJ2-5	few	TGCAGCGTTTCCCGCAGGGGGTGGGAGACCCAGTACTTC	CSVSRRGWETQYF
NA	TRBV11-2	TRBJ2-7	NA	TGTGCCAGCAGCTTTAAACGAACAGGGACGAGCTCCTACGAGCAGTACTTC	CASSFKRTGTSSYEQYF
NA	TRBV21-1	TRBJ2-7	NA	TGTGCCAGCAGCAAACAGGGGGGCTCCCCCGGCTACGAGCAGTACTTC	CASSKQGGSPGYEQYF
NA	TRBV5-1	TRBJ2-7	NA	TGCGCCAGCAGCTTGGTGGGGCGGGAACCCCACGAGCAGTACTTC	CASSLVGREPHEQYF
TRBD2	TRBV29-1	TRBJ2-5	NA	TGCAGCGTTTGGCGGGGGGGAGAGACCCAGTACTTC	CSVWRGGETQYF
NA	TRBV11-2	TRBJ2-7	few	TGTGCCAGCAGCTTAGGAGGGTCCTACGAGCAGTACTTC	CASSLGGSYEQYF
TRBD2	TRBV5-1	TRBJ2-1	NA	TGCGCCAGCAGCTTGGCCGGGACTAGCGGGTTTGAGCAGTTCTTC	CASSLAGTSGFEQFF
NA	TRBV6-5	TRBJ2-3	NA	TGTGCCAGCAGTTACTTTAGCGGCACAGATACGCAGTATTTT	CASSYFSGTDTQYF
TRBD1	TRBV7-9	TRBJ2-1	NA	TGTGCCAGCAGCTCCCGACAGGGGGAGTTGTCTGAGCAGTTCTTC	CASSSRQGELSEQFF
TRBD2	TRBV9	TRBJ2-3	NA	TGTGCAGCTTCGTCCCGGGCGGGAGGGGAAGATACGCAGTATTTT	CAASSRAGGEDTQYF
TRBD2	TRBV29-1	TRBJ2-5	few	TGCAGTTCTCGAGGCGGGGGGGTATCTAAAGAGACCCAGTACTTC	CSSRGGGVSKETQYF
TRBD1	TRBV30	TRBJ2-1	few	TGTGCCTGGGGACAGGGGGCCGTGTACAATGAGCAGTTCTTC	CAWGQGAVYNEQFF
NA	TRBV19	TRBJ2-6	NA	TGTGCCAGTAGTATACTACAGACAGGCTCCTCTGGGGCCAACGTCCTGACTTTC	CASSILQTGSSGANVLTF
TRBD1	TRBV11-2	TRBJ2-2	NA	TGTGCCAGCAGCTTAGGACGACAGGGAAGCGCCGGGGAGCTGTTTTTT	CASSLGRQGSAGELFF
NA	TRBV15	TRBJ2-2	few	TGTGCCACCAGCAGAGCTAGCACCGGGGAGCTGTTTTTT	CATSRASTGELFF
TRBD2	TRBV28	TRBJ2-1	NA	TGTGTCAGCAGTTCTCCGACTAGCGGGACATGGAATGAGCAGTTCTTC	CVSSSPTSGTWNEQFF
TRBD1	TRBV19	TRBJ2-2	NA	TGTGCCAGTAGTATGGTCGGGACAGGGAGCTTCGGGGAGCTGTTTTTT	CASSMVGTGSFGELFF
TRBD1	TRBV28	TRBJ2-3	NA	TGTGCCAGCAGCCTCTTGGGACAGGGGTTTAGCACAGATACGCAGTATTTT	CASSLLGQGFSTDTQYF